The 7 T cell receptor beta chains below all came from one sample that was sequenced in a study of post-analysis software for immune sequencing data. Their recognized antigens are unknown. Prepared libraries of TCR beta cDNA carried unique molecular identifiers. A single record per CDR3 protein comes from TCRdb applying MiXCR to the PCR reads. The data hold 350,000 to 450,000 distinct CDR3 sequences, with 30% to 45% observed a single time. General observations from the study: Included in a set of a handful of TRBV segments more frequent in patients than controls were TRBV5-6, TRBV5-1 and TRBV20-1.

The sequenced sample was blood. These receptor sequences come from a girl aged 2 to 10 with multiple sclerosis.

This clonotype occurred a few times. This rearrangement joins TRBV5-1 to TRBJ2-1, with TRBD2 identical over 7 bases. Germline V gene lookup returns CDR1 SGHRS and CDR2 YFSETQ. The V gene end was trimmed by 2 bases and the J gene end by 8 bases; junction bases not matched to a gene: 13. The CDR3 has 16 amino acids. CDR3 region: CASSFSWTSKPDEQFF. The CDR3 DNA sequence: TGCGCCAGCAGCTTCAGCTGGACTAGTAAACCGGATGAGCAGTTCTTC. Based on the CDR3 plus reference TRBV5-1 and TRBJ2-1, the full variable domain is KAGVTQTPRYLIKTRGQQVTLSCSPISGHRSVSWYQQTPGQGLQFLFEYFSETQRNKGNFPGRFSGRQFSNSRSEMNVSTLELGDSALYLCASSFSWTSKPDEQFFGPGTRLTVL.

The genes are TRBV19 and TRBJ1-6; D possibly corresponds to TRBD1 (6 bases). V was cut by 4 bases and J by 5 bases, with 9 bases left in between. CDR3 length: 14 residues. From germline, CDR1 is LNHDA and CDR2 SQIVND (reference sequence). CDR3: CASSTRTDNSPLHF. CDR3 coding DNA: TGTGCCAGTAGTACAAGGACAGATAATTCACCCCTCCACTTT.

The table lists this clonotype with a few counts. This chain connects TRBV7-3 to TRBJ2-7; D is ambiguous. Germline CDR1 SGHTA, CDR2 FQGTGA. V was trimmed by 3 bases and J by 5 bases, leaving 11 bases between them. The CDR3 contains 13 residues. CDR3 sequence reads: CASSFMQAHEQYF. In DNA form, the CDR3 reads TGTGCCAGCAGCTTCATGCAGGCCCACGAGCAGTACTTC.

This chain uses TRBV28 with TRBJ2-5; 7 nucleotides match TRBD1. Trimming at V came to 3 bases and at J to 3 bases, leaving 4 bases not matched to a gene. The CDR3 runs 14 residues. Germline assignment: CDR1 MDHEN and CDR2 SYDVKM. This chain's CDR3 is CASSLAQGKETQYF. The CDR3 region has the DNA TGTGCCAGCAGTTTGGCACAGGGGAAAGAGACCCAGTACTTC.

Only a few counts were recorded for this clonotype. The chain couples TRBV29-1 to TRBJ2-1; tentative D call: TRBD1 (6 bases). Per germline, CDR1 SQVTM and CDR2 ANQGSEA. The CDR3 is 14 residues long. V shed 1 base and J shed 9 bases, with 16 bases lying between them. For the CDR3, the DNA is TGCAGCGTTGAAGGGACAGCGAGTCGGTTTGAGCAGTTCTTC. This sequence encodes CSVEGTASRFEQFF.

V and J are TRBV7-9 and TRBJ2-6, with D hard to call. Germline values: CDR1 SEHNR, CDR2 FQNEAQ (reference sequence). This CDR3 spans 16 amino acids. The ends were cut back, 5 bases at V and 0 bases at J, with 11 bases in the middle. The chain's CDR3 is CASSPKASSGANVLTF. For the CDR3, the DNA is TGTGCCAGCAGCCCTAAGGCGAGCTCTGGGGCCAACGTCCTGACTTTC.

V gene TRBV20-1 combines with J gene TRBJ2-7; the D gene is possibly TRBD2 (5 bases). CDR3 length: 13 residues. Germline V gene sequence: CDR1 DFQATT, CDR2 SNEGSKA (reference sequence). Trimming left V 7 bases short and J 0 bases short, with 13 bases between. This CDR3 reads CSGRSSSSYEQYF. The CDR3, as DNA: TGCAGTGGGAGGAGTTCGAGCTCCTACGAGCAGTACTTC.